This passage covers 14 T cell receptor beta chains from one sample sequenced in a study of shared clonotypes between healthy human individuals (dated by TCRdb to 2020 to 2022). Library prep was done by the immunoSEQ multiplex PCR assay. Here the immuneACCESS table is served through TCRdb, limited to in-frame sequences with V and J called. Missing clones are a known gap in these copies; in checked studies unresolved V genes cover under half, and the rest lacks a known reason. The sample data list 490,000 or so clones, and around 80% of these were observed just once. More than 10% of the sample goes to the ten largest clones. Sequenced sample: PBMCs. All receptors come from a woman aged 40 to 50 in good health. Some clones in this sample may be carry-over from other donors' samples.

This chain connects TRBV19 to TRBJ2-7; 8 bases are a match to TRBD2. The CDR3 sequence is 15 residues long. Trimming at V came to 7 bases and at J to 0 bases, leaving 8 bases not matched to a gene. The germline CDR1 and CDR2 sequences are LNHDA and SQIVND (reference sequence). In nucleotides, the CDR3 is TGTGCCAGTAAATCTGCGGGGGGCAGCTCCTACGAGCAGTACTTC. It is translated as CASKSAGGSSYEQYF.

On this clone itself: Other DNA sequences within the sample encode an identical CDR3. The DNA for the CDR3 is TGTGCCAGCAGCCGGGACAGACAAGAGACCCAGTACTTC. This encodes CASSRDRQETQYF. The chain has TRBV11-2 and TRBJ2-5, with TRBD1 matching 7 bases. This CDR3 contains 13 residues. Germline trimming cut 5 bases from V and 2 bases from J; bases unmatched to any gene: 2. Germline V CDR1 and CDR2: SGHAT, FQNNGV. Complete variable domain (other parts from reference TRBV11-2 and TRBJ2-5): EAGVAQSPRYKIIEKRQSVAFWCNPISGHATLYWYQQILGQGPKLLIQFQNNGVVDDSQLPKDRFSAERLKGVDSTLKIQPAKLEDSAVYLCASSRDRQETQYFGPGTRLLVL.

CDR3 residues: CASSIGTLSGTEAFF. The CDR3 bases are TGTGCCAGTAGTATAGGTACCCTGTCGGGAACTGAAGCTTTCTTT. The J gene is TRBJ1-1, the V gene TRBV19, with unresolved D. The CDR3 runs to 15 residues. The V and J ends lost 1 base and 5 bases respectively, with 14 bases between them. Germline CDR1 is LNHDA and CDR2 is SQIVND (reference sequence).

This rearrangement joins TRBV18 to TRBJ1-5, with a weak D call TRBD1 (6 bases). The CDR3 runs to 17 residues. Trimming shortened V by 4 bases and J by 4 bases, and 20 bases separated the two germline ends. Germline loops: CDR1 KGHSH, CDR2 LQKENI. CDR3 residues: CASSQIGPGGGNQPQHF. The CDR3 DNA sequence: TGTGCCAGCTCACAAATCGGGCCTGGAGGGGGGAATCAGCCCCAGCATTTT.

V and J are TRBV18 and TRBJ2-7; TRBD2 aligns across 12 bases. J gave up 5 bases and V 3 bases, and 5 bases lay outside the gene matches. Germline CDR1 is KGHSH and CDR2 is LQKENI. The CDR3 runs 15 residues. For the CDR3, the DNA is TGTGCCAGCTCACCCGGACTAGCGGGATCCCACGAGCAGTACTTC. Residues: CASSPGLAGSHEQYF.

The rearrangement joins TRBV21-1 to TRBJ1-2; the table calls TRBD1, which could not be checked here. TRBV21-1 counts as a pseudogene. CDR3 length: 16 amino acids. CDR3 nucleotide sequence: TGTGCCAGCAGAAACCTCAGGGGGCCGGCGCAATATGGCTACACCTTC. It encodes CASRNLRGPAQYGYTF.

Regarding this clone: This likely traces to a read error, being one base from a far larger clone. The sample carries other DNA sequences with the same CDR3. This chain connects TRBV6-1 to TRBJ2-6; weak D call: TRBD2 (6 bases). V lost 4 bases to trimming and J lost 4 bases, with 11 bases between them. This CDR3 comprises 15 residues. Per germline, CDR1 MNHNS and CDR2 SASEGT. The CDR3 spells CASSGGDSGANVLTF. In DNA form, the CDR3 reads TGTGCCAGCAGTGGGGGGGACTCCGGGGCCAACGTCCTGACTTTC.

The chain links TRBV5-5 to TRBJ2-1; D is possibly TRBD1 (5 bases). The CDR3 consists of 15 residues. Looked up from germline, CDR1 is SGHKS and CDR2 is YYEKEE (reference sequence). The V and J ends lost 2 bases and 4 bases respectively, with 13 bases between them. The CDR3 coding sequence is TGTGCCAGCAGCTTAGGCAGGGTCCTATACAATGAGCAGTTCTTC. This codes for CASSLGRVLYNEQFF.

The chain carries TRBV2 and TRBJ1-2; unclear D gene. V was pared by 3 bases and J by 7 bases, with 12 bases between. Germline V lookup: CDR1 SNHLY, CDR2 FYNNEI. The CDR3 is 13 residues long. CDR3 in DNA: TGTGCCAGCAGTGAGTCCAGCCCGGGTGGCTACACCTTC. It specifies CASSESSPGGYTF.

The chain employs TRBV5-1 and TRBJ2-3, with 9 positions matching TRBD2. V trimming: 3 bases; J trimming: 1 base; junction bases outside the gene matches: 3. The CDR3 is 15 residues long. Germline V gives CDR1 SGHRS, CDR2 YFSETQ. This CDR3 reads CASSYSGSGTDTQYF. The DNA of the CDR3 is TGCGCCAGCAGCTATAGCGGGAGTGGCACAGATACGCAGTATTTT.

This clone came up a few times. V gene TRBV30 combines with J gene TRBJ2-5, with a tentative D call TRBD2 (5 bases). Matching the DNA end better, TRBJ2-7 makes the J call doubtful. Germline CDR1 GTSNPN, CDR2 SVGIG (reference sequence). This CDR3 is built from 12 residues. The CDR3: CAWTGVGYEQYF. CDR3 DNA: TGTGCCTGGACCGGGGTTGGCTACGAGCAGTACTTC.

The V call is TRBV18, the J call TRBJ1-1; 11 nucleotides match TRBD1. V lost 3 bases and J lost 2; bases outside the gene matches: 11. CDR1 and CDR2 from the germline V gene are KGHSH and LQKENI. This CDR3 has 18 residues. In nucleotides, the CDR3 is TGTGCCAGCTCACCCTCAGGGACAGGGGGTCGGGGAAACACTGAAGCTTTCTTT. As protein: CASSPSGTGGRGNTEAFF.

CDR3 region: CSVEDRGGNTIYF. The CDR3 DNA follows: TGCAGCGTTGAAGATCGCGGCGGAAACACCATATATTTT. This rearrangement joins TRBV29-1 to TRBJ1-3; D is unresolved. Trimming stripped 0 bases from V and 4 bases from J, with 7 bases between. This CDR3 is 13 amino acids long. The germline CDR1 and CDR2 sequences are SQVTM and ANQGSEA. Complete variable domain (other parts from reference TRBV29-1 and TRBJ1-3): SAVISQKPSRDICQRGTSLTIQCQVDSQVTMMFWYRQQPGQSLTLIATANQGSEATYESGFVIDKFPISRPNLTFSTLTVSNMSPEDSSIYLCSVEDRGGNTIYFGEGSWLTVV.

The chain uses TRBV7-9 and TRBJ2-3, with D possibly being TRBD1 (6 bases). Per the germline V gene, CDR1 is SEHNR and CDR2 is FQNEAQ (reference sequence). This CDR3 is built from 16 residues. Deletions cut 2 bases from V and 1 base from J, with 13 bases between. The CDR3 sequence is CASSLRSGVGTDTQYF. CDR3 DNA sequence: TGTGCCAGCAGCTTACGCTCAGGGGTAGGCACAGATACGCAGTATTTT.